Below, one T cell receptor beta chain is given with its context. Germline-derived CDR1 and CDR2 are SGHTA and FQGNSA. This CDR3 spans 13 amino acids. Trimming shortened V by 1 base and J by 13 bases, and 16 bases separated the two germline ends. The source of the sample is a study of T cell responses to AZD1222 COVID-19 vaccine. The assay was immunoSEQ multiplex PCR, and TCRdb's table has in-frame clones only and misses some. This sample has 130,000 to 150,000 clones, with roughly 84% found just once. Here the sequenced sample was peripheral blood, taken 28 days after the second AZD1222 dose. The chain has TRBV7-2 and TRBJ2-5; the D is unclear. This TCR came from an adult who received the AZD1222 COVID-19 vaccine. CDR3 sequence reads: CASSLGGDPSPYF. The CDR3, as DNA: TGTGCCAGCAGCTTAGGCGGAGATCCGTCCCCGTACTTC.